This T cell receptor (beta chain) comes out of a study of response to subunit inactivated influenza vaccine. Study outcomes and limitations: Each seasonal influenza vaccination, the authors suggested, recruits few new T cells.

V lost 1 base and J lost 8, with 9 bases in between. The germline CDR1 and CDR2 sequences are SGHTA and FQGNSA. This CDR3 region has 13 residues. On this clonotype: Its cognate antigen is unknown.

TCRdb processed the RT-PCR reads anew with MiXCR; each CDR3 protein has one entry. The sample consists of approximately 730,000 distinct CDR3 sequences, 14% of them appearing once. The TCR comes from a man in his fifties who received an inactivated influenza vaccine. This chain joins TRBV7-2 and TRBJ1-3; the D gene is possibly TRBD1 (6 bases). The sample consisted of PBMCs from blood, taken 14 days before vaccination. Written as DNA, the CDR3 is TGTGCCAGCAGCTTAGGCCAGGGGCACACCATATATTTT. Its protein is CASSLGQGHTIYF. The variable domain in full, completed from reference TRBV7-2 and TRBJ1-3, reads GAGVSQSPSNKVTEKGKDVELRCDPISGHTALYWYRQSLGQGLEFLIYFQGNSAPDKSGLPSDRFSAERTGGSVSTLTIQRTQQEDSAVYLCASSLGQGHTIYFGEGSWLTVV.